What follows are 2 T cell receptor beta chains derived from one specimen sequenced in a study of T cell repertoires in cytomegalovirus infection. Using its own MiXCR run on the reads, TCRdb lists one record per CDR3 protein. The table has around 240,000 distinct CDR3 sequences, roughly 22% seen once. The sequencing sample was made of CD8+ T cells from PBMCs. Receptors originate from a human donor in good health (CMV status not recorded). Some clones in this sample may be carry-over from other donors' samples.

This clonotype was counted many times. The CDR3 DNA reads as TGTGCCAGCAGCTTAGCTGGGCAGGGCGCTGAAGCTTTCTTT. It translates to CASSLAGQGAEAFF. The V gene is TRBV11-2, the J gene TRBJ1-1; possibly TRBD1 for D (5 bases). The CDR3 contains 14 residues. Germline CDR1 and CDR2: SGHAT and FQNNGV. Trimming removed 1 base at V and 6 bases at J, with 12 bases between.

The rearrangement uses TRBV28 and TRBJ2-4, with D hard to call. The CDR3 extends over 11 amino acids. V was shortened by 3 bases and J by 6 bases, with 3 bases between the two germline ends. Germline V gene sequence: CDR1 MDHEN, CDR2 SYDVKM. CDR3 nucleotides: TGTGCCAGCAGTTTCTTAAACATTCAGTACTTC. Protein sequence: CASSFLNIQYF. Full variable domain (rest looked up from reference TRBV28 and TRBJ2-4): DVKVTQSSRYLVKRTGEKVFLECVQDMDHENMFWYRQDPGLGLRLIYFSYDVKMKEKGDIPEGYSVSREKKERFSLILESASTNQTSMYLCASSFLNIQYFGAGTRLSVL.